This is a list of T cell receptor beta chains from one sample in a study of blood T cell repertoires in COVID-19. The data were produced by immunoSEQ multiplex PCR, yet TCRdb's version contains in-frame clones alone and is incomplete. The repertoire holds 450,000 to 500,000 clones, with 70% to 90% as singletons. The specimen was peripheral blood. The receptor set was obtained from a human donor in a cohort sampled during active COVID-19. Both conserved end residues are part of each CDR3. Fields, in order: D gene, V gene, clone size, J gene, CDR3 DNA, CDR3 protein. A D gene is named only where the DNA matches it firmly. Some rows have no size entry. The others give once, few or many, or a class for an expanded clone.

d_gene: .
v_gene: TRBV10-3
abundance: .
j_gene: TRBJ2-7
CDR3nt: TGTGCCATCAGAGAAGGTACAGGGAACGAGCAGTACTTC
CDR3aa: CAIREGTGNEQYF

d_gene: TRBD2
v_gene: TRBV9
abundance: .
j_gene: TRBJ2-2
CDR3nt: TGTGCCAGCAGCACACCGACTAGCGGGAGGGCGAACACCGGGGAGCTGTTTTTT
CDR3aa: CASSTPTSGRANTGELFF

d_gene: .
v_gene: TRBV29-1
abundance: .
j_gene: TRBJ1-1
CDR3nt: TGCAGCGGAGGGAGGGTGGAGGAATCTGAAGCTTTCTTT
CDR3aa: CSGGRVEESEAFF

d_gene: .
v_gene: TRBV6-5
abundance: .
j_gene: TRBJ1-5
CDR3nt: TGTGCCACCGCAACATTATATAGCAATCAGCCCCAGCATTTT
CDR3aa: CATATLYSNQPQHF

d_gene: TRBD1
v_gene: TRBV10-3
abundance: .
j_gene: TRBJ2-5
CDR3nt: TGTGCCATCAGGGAGGACAGGGGGGGGACCCAGTACTTC
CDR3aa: CAIREDRGGTQYF

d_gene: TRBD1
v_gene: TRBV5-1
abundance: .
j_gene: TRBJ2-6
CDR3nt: TGCGCCAGCAGCAGAGGACAGGGGGCGACAGGGGCCAACGTCCTGACTTTC
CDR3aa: CASSRGQGATGANVLTF

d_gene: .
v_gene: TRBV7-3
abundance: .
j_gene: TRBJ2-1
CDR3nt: TGTGCCAGCAGCTTAAAGTTCGGGACCTACAATGAGCAGTTCTTC
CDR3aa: CASSLKFGTYNEQFF

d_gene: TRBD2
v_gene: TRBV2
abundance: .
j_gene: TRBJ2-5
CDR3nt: TGTGCCAGCAACCCCAACGGGGGGAGCCAAGAGACCCAGTACTTC
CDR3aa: CASNPNGGSQETQYF

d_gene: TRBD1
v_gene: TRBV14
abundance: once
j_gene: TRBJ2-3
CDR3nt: TGTGCCAGCAGCCGACAGGGACCGTCGAAGCACACAGATACGCAGTATTTT
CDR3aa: CASSRQGPSKHTDTQYF

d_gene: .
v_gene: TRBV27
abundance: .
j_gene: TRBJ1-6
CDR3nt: TGTGCCAGCAGTTTCGTGGCCCTCCGGCGGTCCCTCCACTTT
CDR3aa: CASSFVALRRSLHF

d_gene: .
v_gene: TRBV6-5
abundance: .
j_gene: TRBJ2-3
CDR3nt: TGTGCCAGCAGGCGGCCAGGCACAGATACGCAGTATTTT
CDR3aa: CASRRPGTDTQYF

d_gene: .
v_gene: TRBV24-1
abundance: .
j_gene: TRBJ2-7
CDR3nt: TGTGCCACCAGTGCTCCAGGGTCCTACGAGCAGTACTTC
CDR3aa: CATSAPGSYEQYF

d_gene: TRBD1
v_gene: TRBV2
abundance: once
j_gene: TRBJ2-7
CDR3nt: TGTGCCAGCAGTGGGGGACAGGGGCGGAACGAGCAGTACTTC
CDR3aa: CASSGGQGRNEQYF

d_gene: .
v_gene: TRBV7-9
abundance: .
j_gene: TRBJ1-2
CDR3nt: TGTGCCAGCAGCAAAGGTGGGGGGACTAGGGACTATGGCTACACCTTC
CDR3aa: CASSKGGGTRDYGYTF

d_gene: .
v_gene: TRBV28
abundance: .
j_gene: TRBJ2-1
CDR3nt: TGTGCCAGCAGTTTAGGCGGCGGGATGAACAATGAGCAGTTCTTC
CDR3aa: CASSLGGGMNNEQFF

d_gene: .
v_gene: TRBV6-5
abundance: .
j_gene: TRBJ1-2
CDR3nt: TGTGCCAGCAGATTCGGGGGGTACTATGGCTACACCTTC
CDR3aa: CASRFGGYYGYTF

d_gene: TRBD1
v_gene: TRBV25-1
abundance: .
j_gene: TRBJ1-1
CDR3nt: TGTGCCAGCAGGCAGACAGGGTTCAACACTGAAGCTTTCTTT
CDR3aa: CASRQTGFNTEAFF

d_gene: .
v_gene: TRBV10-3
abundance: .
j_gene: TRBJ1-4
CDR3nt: TGTGCCATCAGGGGCAATACGGAAAATGAAAAACTGTTTTTT
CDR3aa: CAIRGNTENEKLFF

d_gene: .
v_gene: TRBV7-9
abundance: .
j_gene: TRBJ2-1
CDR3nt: TGTGCCAGCAGCTTAGTTACGGGACACGAGCAGTTCTTC
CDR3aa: CASSLVTGHEQFF

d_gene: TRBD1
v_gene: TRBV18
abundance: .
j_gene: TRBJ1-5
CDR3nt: TGTGCCAGCTCACCCACAGGGGGCGGTAACAATCAGCCCCAGCATTTT
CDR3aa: CASSPTGGGNNQPQHF

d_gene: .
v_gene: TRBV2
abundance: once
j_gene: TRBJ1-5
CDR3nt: TGTGCCAGCAGTGATCCGGGGTGGCAGCCCCAGCATTTT
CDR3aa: CASSDPGWQPQHF

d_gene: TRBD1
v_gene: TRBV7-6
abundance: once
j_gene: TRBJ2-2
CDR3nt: TGTGCCAGCAGCTTAAGGGACAGGGGGTTCGTCGGCACCGGGGAGCTGTTTTTT
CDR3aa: CASSLRDRGFVGTGELFF

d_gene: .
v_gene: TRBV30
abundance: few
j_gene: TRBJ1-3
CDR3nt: TGTGCCTGGAGTTATACACCCTCTGGAAACACCATATATTTT
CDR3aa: CAWSYTPSGNTIYF

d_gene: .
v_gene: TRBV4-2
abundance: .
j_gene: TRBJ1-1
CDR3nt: TGTGCCAGCAGCCCCGGGGGAGGGTCGGGGACTGAAGCTTTCTTT
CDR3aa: CASSPGGGSGTEAFF

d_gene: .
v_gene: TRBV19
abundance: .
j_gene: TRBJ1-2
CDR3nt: TGTGCCAGTAGTACCGCTTTAGGGGCGCGAGGCTACACCTTC
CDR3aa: CASSTALGARGYTF

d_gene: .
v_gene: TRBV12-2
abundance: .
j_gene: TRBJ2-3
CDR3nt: TGTGCAAGTCGCTTAGCCGGGTGGGGCATAGCTAAAGGAACAGATACGCAGTATTTT
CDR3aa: CASRLAGWGIAKGTDTQYF

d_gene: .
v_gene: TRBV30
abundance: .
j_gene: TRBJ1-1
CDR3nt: TGTGCCTGGAGTAATGCCCAGGGCACTGAAGCTTTCTTT
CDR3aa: CAWSNAQGTEAFF

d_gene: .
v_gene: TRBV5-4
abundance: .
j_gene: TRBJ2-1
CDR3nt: TGTGCCAGCAGCTTGCTAGGATCCTACAATGAGCAGTTCTTC
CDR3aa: CASSLLGSYNEQFF

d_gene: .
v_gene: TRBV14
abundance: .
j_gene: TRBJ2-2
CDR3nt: TGTGCCAGCAGCCAAGATCTGCTAGCAGCGAACACCGGGGAGCTGTTTTTT
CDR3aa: CASSQDLLAANTGELFF

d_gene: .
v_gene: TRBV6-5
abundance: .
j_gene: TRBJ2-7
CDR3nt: TGTGCCAGCGGGCACGCCTACGAGCAGTACTTC
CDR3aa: CASGHAYEQYF

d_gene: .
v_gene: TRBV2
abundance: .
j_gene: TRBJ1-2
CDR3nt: TGTGCCAGCAGTAATTCTCTCAGGGACTATGGCTACACCTTC
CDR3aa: CASSNSLRDYGYTF

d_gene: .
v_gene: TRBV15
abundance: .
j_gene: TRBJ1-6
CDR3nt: TGTGCCACCAGCAGAGTACGGCAGCCGGGGTCACCCCTCCACTTT
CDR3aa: CATSRVRQPGSPLHF

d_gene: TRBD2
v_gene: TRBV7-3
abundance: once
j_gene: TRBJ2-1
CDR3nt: TGTGCCAGCAGCCCCGCGGGGGATGAGCAGTTCTTC
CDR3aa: CASSPAGDEQFF

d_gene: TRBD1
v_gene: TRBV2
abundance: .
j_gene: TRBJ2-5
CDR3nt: TGTGCCAGCCGGACAGGGAGACAAGAGACCCAGTACTTC
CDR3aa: CASRTGRQETQYF

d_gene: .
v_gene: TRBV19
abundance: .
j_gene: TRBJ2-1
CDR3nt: TGTGCCAGTAGTGCGCGTGATAGCGGAGCTTACAATGAGCAGTTCTTC
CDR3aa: CASSARDSGAYNEQFF

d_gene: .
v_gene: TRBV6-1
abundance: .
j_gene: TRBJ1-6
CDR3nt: TGTGCCAGCAGTAAAGCCCGGGGGAATTCACCCCTCCACTTT
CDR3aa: CASSKARGNSPLHF

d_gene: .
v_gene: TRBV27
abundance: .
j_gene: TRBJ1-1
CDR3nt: TGTGCCAGCAGTTCCTCATCTTATGGGACTCGGGCCCGCACCGCGAACACTGAAGCTTTCTTT
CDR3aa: CASSSSSYGTRARTANTEAFF

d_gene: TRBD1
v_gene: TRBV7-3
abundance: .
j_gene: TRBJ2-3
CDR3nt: TGTGCCAGCAGCTTAGACAGGGGCCGCAGCACAGATACGCAGTATTTT
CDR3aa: CASSLDRGRSTDTQYF

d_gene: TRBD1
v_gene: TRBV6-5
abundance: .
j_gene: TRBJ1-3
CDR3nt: TGTGCCAGCAGTTCGACAGGGAACGCGGGGAACACCATATATTTT
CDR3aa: CASSSTGNAGNTIYF

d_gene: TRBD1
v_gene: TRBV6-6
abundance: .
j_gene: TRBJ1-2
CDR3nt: TGTGCCAGCAGAACCGGGACAGGGGTGTTCTATGGCTACACCTTC
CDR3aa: CASRTGTGVFYGYTF

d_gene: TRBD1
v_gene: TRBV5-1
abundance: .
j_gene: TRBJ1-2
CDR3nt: TGCGCCAGCAGCTCCGGGGACAGGGAATTCGGGGGCTACACCTTC
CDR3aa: CASSSGDREFGGYTF

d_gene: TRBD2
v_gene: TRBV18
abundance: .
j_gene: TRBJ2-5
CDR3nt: TGTGCCAGCTCAAGCGGGAGGGCCGAGACCCAGTACTTC
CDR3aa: CASSSGRAETQYF

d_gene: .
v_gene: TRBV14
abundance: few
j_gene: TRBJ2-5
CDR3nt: TGTGCCAGCAGCCAACAACAGGGATGGGAGACCCAGTACTTC
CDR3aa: CASSQQQGWETQYF

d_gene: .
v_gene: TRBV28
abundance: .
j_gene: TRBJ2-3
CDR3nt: TGTGCCAGCAGTATAACAGGGATCACAGATACGCAGTATTTT
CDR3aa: CASSITGITDTQYF

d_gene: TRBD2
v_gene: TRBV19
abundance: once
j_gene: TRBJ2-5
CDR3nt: TGTGCCAGTAGTATCTCACTAGCGGAGGGAGGAGAGACCCAGTACTTC
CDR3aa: CASSISLAEGGETQYF

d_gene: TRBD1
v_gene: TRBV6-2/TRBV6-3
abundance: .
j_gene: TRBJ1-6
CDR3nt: TGTGCCAGCGGCCCGGGACAGACTAATTCACCCCTCCACTTT
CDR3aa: CASGPGQTNSPLHF

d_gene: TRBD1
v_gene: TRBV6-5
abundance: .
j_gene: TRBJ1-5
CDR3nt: TGTGCCAGCAGCCTACAGGGGTATAGCAATCAGCCCCAGCATTTT
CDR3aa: CASSLQGYSNQPQHF

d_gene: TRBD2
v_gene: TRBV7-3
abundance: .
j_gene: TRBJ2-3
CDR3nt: TGTGCCAGCAGCTCCCACCGTTCCGGGACTAGGGGCACAGATACGCAGTATTTT
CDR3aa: CASSSHRSGTRGTDTQYF

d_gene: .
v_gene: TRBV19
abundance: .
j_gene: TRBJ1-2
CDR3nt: TGTGCCAGTAGTCCGCTCCTGGACAGATCAAACTATGGCTACACCTTC
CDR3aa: CASSPLLDRSNYGYTF

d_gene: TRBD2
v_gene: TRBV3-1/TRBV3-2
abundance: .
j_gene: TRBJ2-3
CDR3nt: TGTGCCAGCAGCCCAAGCGGGAATAAAGATACGCAGTATTTT
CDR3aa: CASSPSGNKDTQYF

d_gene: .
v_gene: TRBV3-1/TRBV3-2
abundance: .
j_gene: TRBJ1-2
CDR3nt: TGTGCCAGCAGCCAAGAACAGGTCCATGGCTACACCTTC
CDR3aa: CASSQEQVHGYTF

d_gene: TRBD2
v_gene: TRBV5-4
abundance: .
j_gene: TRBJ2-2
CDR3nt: TGTGCCAGCAGCTTTCCTGGGACTAGCTCCGCGGAGCTGTTTTTT
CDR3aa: CASSFPGTSSAELFF